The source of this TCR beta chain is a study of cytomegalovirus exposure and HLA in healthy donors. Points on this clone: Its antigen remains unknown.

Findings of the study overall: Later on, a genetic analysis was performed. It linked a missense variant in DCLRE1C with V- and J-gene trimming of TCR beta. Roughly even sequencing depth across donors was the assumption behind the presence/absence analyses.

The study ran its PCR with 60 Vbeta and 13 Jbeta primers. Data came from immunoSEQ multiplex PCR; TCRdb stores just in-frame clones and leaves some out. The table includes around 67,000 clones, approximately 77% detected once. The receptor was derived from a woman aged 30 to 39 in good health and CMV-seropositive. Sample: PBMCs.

The CDR3 here is CASTLGTTSSYEQYF. In DNA, the CDR3 is TGTGCCAGCACCCTCGGGACTACTAGCTCCTACGAGCAGTACTTC. V gene TRBV5-8 combines with J gene TRBJ2-7; 7 nucleotides match TRBD2. The CDR3 runs to 15 residues. Trimming removed 6 bases from V and 0 bases from J; junction bases left unmatched: 9. From germline, CDR1 is SGHTS and CDR2 YDEGEE.